This TCR beta chain was recovered during a study of T cell responses to AZD1222 COVID-19 vaccine. Clones were sequenced by immunoSEQ multiplex PCR, and TCRdb holds only the in-frame ones, with some missing. The sample includes around 160,000 clones, 82% of them seen just once. The V and J ends lost 4 bases and 2 bases respectively, with 20 bases between them. CDR1 is SEHNR, CDR2 FQNEAQ, per germline (reference sequence). This CDR3 spans 17 amino acids. The source of this sequence is an adult in good health. Sequenced material: peripheral blood, taken on day 0 of MenACWY control vaccination. The chain recombines TRBV7-9 with TRBJ1-2; no reliable D call. The CDR3 region has the DNA TGTGCCAGCAGCTCCCTCTTAGAAGGAGCGGTAAACTATGGCTACACCTTC. Amino acids: CASSSLLEGAVNYGYTF.